A selection of T cell receptor beta chains follows, all from one sample in a study of graft-versus-host responses after intestinal transplantation. Sequencing was performed with immunoSEQ multiplex PCR; in TCRdb, only in-frame clones are kept and a portion is missing. The sample contains about 25,000 clones, approximately 94% of which appear only once. The sequencing here drew on PBMCs, taken 156 days after intestinal transplant. The receptors here all came from a human patient who received an intestinal transplant, so some T cells may come from the graft donor. Both conserved end residues are part of each CDR3. D genes are given only for firm matches. Some rows mark clone size as missing; the rest say once, few, many or name a class of expanded clone.

d_call: TRBD1
v_call: TRBV11-2
clone_size: .
j_call: TRBJ2-1
cdr3_nt: TGTGCCAGCAGCTTAGACTCAGGGGGAAATGAGCAGTTCTTC
cdr3_aa: CASSLDSGGNEQFF

d_call: TRBD2
v_call: TRBV9
clone_size: .
j_call: TRBJ2-7
cdr3_nt: TGTGCCAGCAGCCCCTGGACTAGAACCAACGAGCAGTACTTC
cdr3_aa: CASSPWTRTNEQYF

d_call: .
v_call: TRBV29-1
clone_size: .
j_call: TRBJ1-1
cdr3_nt: TGCAGCGTTGAAGGAGGGACCCCTGGAGCTTTCTTT
cdr3_aa: CSVEGGTPGAFF

d_call: .
v_call: TRBV5-5
clone_size: .
j_call: TRBJ2-3
cdr3_nt: TGTGCCAGCAGCCTGGTCGGCGGAACGCCTGATACGCAGTATTTT
cdr3_aa: CASSLVGGTPDTQYF

d_call: TRBD1
v_call: TRBV9
clone_size: .
j_call: TRBJ2-2
cdr3_nt: TGTGCCAGCAGCGAGCCGGGACAGGGTGCTATCACCGGGGAGCTGTTTTTT
cdr3_aa: CASSEPGQGAITGELFF

d_call: TRBD1
v_call: TRBV30
clone_size: .
j_call: TRBJ1-6
cdr3_nt: TGTGCCTGGAGCGGGACAGGGAGTTCACCCCTCCACTTT
cdr3_aa: CAWSGTGSSPLHF

d_call: .
v_call: TRBV4-1
clone_size: .
j_call: TRBJ2-3
cdr3_nt: TGCGCCAGCAGCCCTCCCTCGGCCGGGGGCTTCACAGATACGCAGTATTTT
cdr3_aa: CASSPPSAGGFTDTQYF

d_call: .
v_call: TRBV28
clone_size: .
j_call: TRBJ2-5
cdr3_nt: TGTGCCAGCAGTTCCGACAGCTTCCAAGAGACCCAGTACTTC
cdr3_aa: CASSSDSFQETQYF

d_call: .
v_call: TRBV6-5
clone_size: .
j_call: TRBJ1-2
cdr3_nt: TGTGCCAGCTGGCAAAAGTTCCTCTATGGCTACACCTTC
cdr3_aa: CASWQKFLYGYTF

d_call: .
v_call: TRBV9
clone_size: .
j_call: TRBJ2-1
cdr3_nt: TGTGCCAGCAGCGTAGCTCTTTTAAGCTCCTACAATGAGCAGTTCTTC
cdr3_aa: CASSVALLSSYNEQFF

d_call: TRBD1
v_call: TRBV28
clone_size: .
j_call: TRBJ1-2
cdr3_nt: TGTGCCAGCAGTGGGACAGGGGATGGCTATGGCTACACCTTC
cdr3_aa: CASSGTGDGYGYTF

d_call: TRBD2
v_call: TRBV4-2
clone_size: .
j_call: TRBJ2-7
cdr3_nt: TGTGCCAGCAGCCAAGCCCAACTAGCGGGGTCCTACGAGCAGTACTTC
cdr3_aa: CASSQAQLAGSYEQYF

d_call: TRBD2
v_call: TRBV7-9
clone_size: .
j_call: TRBJ2-1
cdr3_nt: TGTGCCAGCAGCTCTTTACTAGCGGGGGAGAGCTACAATGAGCAGTTCTTC
cdr3_aa: CASSSLLAGESYNEQFF

d_call: .
v_call: TRBV7-9
clone_size: .
j_call: TRBJ1-1
cdr3_nt: TGTGCCAGCAGTCCAGTACTCATGAACACTGAAGCTTTCTTT
cdr3_aa: CASSPVLMNTEAFF

d_call: TRBD2
v_call: TRBV5-6
clone_size: .
j_call: TRBJ2-7
cdr3_nt: TGTGCCAGCAGCTTCGTTGGAGGGAGGGACGAGCAGTACTTC
cdr3_aa: CASSFVGGRDEQYF

d_call: TRBD1
v_call: TRBV4-3
clone_size: .
j_call: TRBJ1-1
cdr3_nt: TGCGCCAGCAGCCTTAGACAGGGAGACACTGAAGCTTTCTTT
cdr3_aa: CASSLRQGDTEAFF

d_call: .
v_call: TRBV6-8
clone_size: .
j_call: TRBJ1-3
cdr3_nt: TGTGCCAGCAGTCTCGGGGTACGCTCTGGAAACACCATATATTTT
cdr3_aa: CASSLGVRSGNTIYF

d_call: .
v_call: TRBV27
clone_size: once
j_call: TRBJ1-5
cdr3_nt: TGTGCCAGCGGACAGCCTAGCAATCAGCCCCAGCATTTT
cdr3_aa: CASGQPSNQPQHF

d_call: .
v_call: TRBV13
clone_size: .
j_call: TRBJ1-6
cdr3_nt: TGTGCCAGCAGCGATGGGACTCTAATAAATTCACCCCTCCACTTT
cdr3_aa: CASSDGTLINSPLHF

d_call: .
v_call: TRBV7-9
clone_size: .
j_call: TRBJ2-7
cdr3_nt: TGTGCCAGCAGCCGGTCTAGCGACGCCTACGAGCAGTACTTC
cdr3_aa: CASSRSSDAYEQYF

d_call: .
v_call: TRBV20-1
clone_size: .
j_call: TRBJ1-1
cdr3_nt: TGCAGCTTACCCGTGAACACTGAAGCTTTCTTT
cdr3_aa: CSLPVNTEAFF

d_call: .
v_call: TRBV13
clone_size: .
j_call: TRBJ2-4
cdr3_nt: TGTGCCAGCAGCTTAGAAGGGGCGAACATTCAGTACTTC
cdr3_aa: CASSLEGANIQYF

d_call: TRBD1
v_call: TRBV5-5
clone_size: .
j_call: TRBJ2-7
cdr3_nt: TGTGCCAGCAGCTTGGTTTCGCGTGGGACAGGGTTCGGCGAGCAGTACTTC
cdr3_aa: CASSLVSRGTGFGEQYF

d_call: .
v_call: TRBV5-6
clone_size: .
j_call: TRBJ2-6
cdr3_nt: TGTGCCAGCAGCTTTGGCTCTGGGGCCAACGTCCTGACTTTC
cdr3_aa: CASSFGSGANVLTF

d_call: .
v_call: TRBV2
clone_size: .
j_call: TRBJ2-1
cdr3_nt: TGTGCCAGCAGTGAGTCTAACAGGGAAAGAACACTGTACAATGAGCAGTTCTTC
cdr3_aa: CASSESNRERTLYNEQFF

d_call: TRBD2
v_call: TRBV10-3
clone_size: .
j_call: TRBJ2-7
cdr3_nt: TGTGCCATCAGTGAGTCTACTAGCGGGGGGCCGATTGAGCAGTACTTC
cdr3_aa: CAISESTSGGPIEQYF

d_call: .
v_call: TRBV5-3
clone_size: .
j_call: TRBJ2-4
cdr3_nt: TGTGCCAGAAGCTTGTTCTACAGGGTAAAGCAAAACATTCAGTACTTC
cdr3_aa: CARSLFYRVKQNIQYF

d_call: TRBD2
v_call: TRBV4-2
clone_size: .
j_call: TRBJ2-3
cdr3_nt: TGTGCCAGCAGCCTCCGAGCGGGAGGTACAGATACGCAGTATTTT
cdr3_aa: CASSLRAGGTDTQYF

d_call: TRBD2
v_call: TRBV2
clone_size: .
j_call: TRBJ2-1
cdr3_nt: TGTGCCAGCATGATTAGCGGGAAGCTGAGCTCCTACAATGAGCAGTTCTTC
cdr3_aa: CASMISGKLSSYNEQFF

d_call: .
v_call: TRBV19
clone_size: .
j_call: TRBJ2-7
cdr3_nt: TGTGCCAGTAGCTTCGGACAGAACTACGAGCAGTACTTC
cdr3_aa: CASSFGQNYEQYF

d_call: .
v_call: TRBV6-4
clone_size: .
j_call: TRBJ1-4
cdr3_nt: TGTGCCAGCAATGACTCGAGAGGGAGGACTAACCGTATCGGCAAGGCTAATGAAAAACTGTTTTTT
cdr3_aa: CASNDSRGRTNRIGKANEKLFF